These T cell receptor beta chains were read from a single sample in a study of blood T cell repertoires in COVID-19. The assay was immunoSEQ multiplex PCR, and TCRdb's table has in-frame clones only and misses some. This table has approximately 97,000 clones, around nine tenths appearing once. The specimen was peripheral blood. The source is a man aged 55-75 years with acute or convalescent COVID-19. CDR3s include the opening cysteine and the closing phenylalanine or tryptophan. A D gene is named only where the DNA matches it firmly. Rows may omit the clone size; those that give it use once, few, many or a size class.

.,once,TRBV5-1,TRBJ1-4,CASSLVEGRREKLFF,TGCGCCAGCAGCTTGGTGGAGGGGCGGAGGGAAAAACTGTTTTTT
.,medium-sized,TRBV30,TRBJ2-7,CAWKGWDKISYEQYF,TGTGCCTGGAAAGGTTGGGACAAGATCTCCTACGAGCAGTACTTC
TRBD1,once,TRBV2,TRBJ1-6,CASNRGQGNSPLHF,TGTGCCAGCAACAGAGGACAGGGGAATTCACCCCTCCACTTT
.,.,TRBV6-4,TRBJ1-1,CASQQESNTEAFF,TGTGCCAGCCAACAGGAGTCGAACACTGAAGCTTTCTTT
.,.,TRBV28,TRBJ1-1,CASSLPGIRRTEAFF,TGTGCCAGCAGTTTACCCGGGATACGGAGGACTGAAGCTTTCTTT
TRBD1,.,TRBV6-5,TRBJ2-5,CASSSGTVQETQYF,TGTGCCAGCAGTTCCGGGACAGTCCAAGAGACCCAGTACTTC
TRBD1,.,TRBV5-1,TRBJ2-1,CASSLMTGGLYNEQFF,TGCGCCAGCAGCTTGATGACAGGGGGTCTCTACAATGAGCAGTTCTTC
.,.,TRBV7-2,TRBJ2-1,CASSSNPLADSSYNEQFF,TGTGCCAGCAGCTCGAACCCCTTAGCGGATAGCTCCTACAATGAGCAGTTCTTC
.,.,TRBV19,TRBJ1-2,CASSIDPEEGYTF,TGTGCCAGTAGTATCGACCCGGAGGAGGGCTACACCTTC
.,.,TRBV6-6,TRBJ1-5,CVSGFARPQHF,TGTGTTTCAGGGTTCGCGCGGCCCCAGCATTTT
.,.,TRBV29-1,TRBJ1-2,CSVLRGAYGYTF,TGCAGCGTTCTCCGGGGAGCTTATGGCTACACCTTC
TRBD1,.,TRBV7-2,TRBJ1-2,CASSPPGQGAHGYTF,TGTGCCAGCAGCCCCCCAGGACAGGGGGCGCATGGCTACACCTTC
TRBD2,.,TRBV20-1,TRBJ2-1,CSASSTSGGLYNEQFF,TGCAGTGCTAGTTCGACTAGCGGGGGCCTCTACAATGAGCAGTTCTTC
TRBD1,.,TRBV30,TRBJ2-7,CAWSARDRRGEQYF,TGTGCCTGGAGTGCTAGGGACAGGAGGGGCGAGCAGTACTTC
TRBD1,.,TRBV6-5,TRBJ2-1,CASSLQGSSYNEQFF,TGTGCCAGCAGTCTACAGGGGAGCTCCTACAATGAGCAGTTCTTC
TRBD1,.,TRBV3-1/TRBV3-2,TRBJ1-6,CASSLQGDNSPLHF,TGTGCCAGCAGCCTTCAGGGGGATAATTCACCCCTCCACTTT
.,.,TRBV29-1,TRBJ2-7,CSVAGALTYEQYF,TGCAGCGTTGCAGGGGCTTTAACCTACGAGCAGTACTTC
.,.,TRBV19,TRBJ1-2,CASSIDGTRNSYGYTF,TGTGCCAGTAGTATAGATGGAACCAGGAACTCCTATGGCTACACCTTC
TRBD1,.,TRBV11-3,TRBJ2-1,CASSLEGTGVNEQFF,TGTGCCAGCAGCCTGGAAGGGACAGGGGTCAATGAGCAGTTCTTC
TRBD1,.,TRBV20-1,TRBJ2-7,CSASRTGTPKRYEQYF,TGCAGTGCTAGTCGGACAGGGACACCAAAGAGGTACGAGCAGTACTTC
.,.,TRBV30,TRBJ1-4,CAWSIAGEHIKLFF,TGTGCCTGGAGTATTGCAGGGGAGCATATCAAACTGTTTTTT
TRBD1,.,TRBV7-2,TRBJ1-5,CASSLHRGQGNQPQHF,TGTGCCAGCAGCCTCCACCGCGGACAGGGAAATCAGCCCCAGCATTTT
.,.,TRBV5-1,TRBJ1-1,CASSSSGGHMGEAFF,TGCGCCAGCAGCTCGTCCGGGGGGCATATGGGTGAAGCTTTCTTT
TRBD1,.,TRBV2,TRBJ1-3,CASRRDRGVGNTIYF,TGTGCCAGCAGGAGGGACAGGGGAGTTGGAAACACCATATATTTT
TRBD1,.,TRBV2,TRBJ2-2,CASTKTGLATGELFF,TGTGCCAGCACAAAGACAGGGTTGGCCACCGGGGAGCTGTTTTTT
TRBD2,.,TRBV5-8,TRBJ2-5,CASTLRGGGLTQYF,TGTGCCAGCACCCTCCGGGGGGGAGGATTAACCCAGTACTTC
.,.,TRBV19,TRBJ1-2,CASSIGQALHYGYTF,TGTGCCAGTAGTATAGGACAGGCACTTCACTATGGCTACACCTTC
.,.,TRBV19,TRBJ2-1,CASSIGRVSYLNEQFF,TGTGCCAGTAGTATAGGCAGGGTGAGTTATTTGAATGAGCAGTTCTTC
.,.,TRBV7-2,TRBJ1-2,CASSPQGGNYGYTF,TGTGCCAGCAGCCCCCAGGGAGGCAACTATGGCTACACCTTC
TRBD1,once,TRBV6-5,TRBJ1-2,CASSYGGDSPYGYTF,TGTGCCAGCAGTTACGGCGGGGACAGTCCCTATGGCTACACCTTC